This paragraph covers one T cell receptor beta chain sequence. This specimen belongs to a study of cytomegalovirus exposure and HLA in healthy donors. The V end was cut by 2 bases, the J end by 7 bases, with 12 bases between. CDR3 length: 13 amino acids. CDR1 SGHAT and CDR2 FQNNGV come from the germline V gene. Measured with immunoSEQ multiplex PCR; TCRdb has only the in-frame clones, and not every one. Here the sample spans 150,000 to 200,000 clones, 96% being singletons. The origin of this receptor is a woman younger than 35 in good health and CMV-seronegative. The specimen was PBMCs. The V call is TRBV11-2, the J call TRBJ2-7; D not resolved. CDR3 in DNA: TGTGCCAGCAGCTTAACCGGGTTTCGGGAGCAGTACTTC. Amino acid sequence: CASSLTGFREQYF.